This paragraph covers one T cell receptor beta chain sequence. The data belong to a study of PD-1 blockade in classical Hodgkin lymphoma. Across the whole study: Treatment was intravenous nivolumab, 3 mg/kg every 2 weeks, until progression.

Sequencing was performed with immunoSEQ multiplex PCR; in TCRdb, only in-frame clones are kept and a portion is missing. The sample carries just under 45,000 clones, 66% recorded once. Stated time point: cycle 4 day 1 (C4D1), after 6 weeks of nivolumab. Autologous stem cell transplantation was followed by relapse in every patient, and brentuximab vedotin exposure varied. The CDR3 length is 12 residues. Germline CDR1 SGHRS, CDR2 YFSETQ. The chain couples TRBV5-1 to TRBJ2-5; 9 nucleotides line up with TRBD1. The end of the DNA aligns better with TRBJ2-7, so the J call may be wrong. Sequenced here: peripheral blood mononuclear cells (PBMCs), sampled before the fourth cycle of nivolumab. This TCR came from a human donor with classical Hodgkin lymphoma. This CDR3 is CASYQTGGEQYF. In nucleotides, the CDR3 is TGCGCCAGCTATCAGACAGGGGGCGAGCAGTACTTC.